A selection of T cell receptor beta chains follows, all from one sample in a study of shared clonotypes between healthy human individuals. The protocol was immunoSEQ multiplex PCR, while the TCRdb copy is restricted to in-frame clones and leaves out a portion. The sample consists of about 1.5 million clones, 95% to 97% of them appearing once. The specimen was naive CD4+ T cells sorted from blood. Receptors were obtained from a man younger than 40 in good health. CDR3s include the opening cysteine and the closing phenylalanine or tryptophan. A D gene is named only where the DNA matches it firmly. Some rows mark clone size as missing; the rest say once, few, many or name a class of expanded clone.

J | length | V | size | D | DNA | CDR3
TRBJ2-7 | 13 | TRBV25-1 | - | TRBD1 | TGTGCCACCCGCCGGGACAGTATAAGCGGGCAGTACTTC | CATRRDSISGQYF
TRBJ2-7 | 15 | TRBV9 | - | - | TGTGCCAGCAGCGTAGAACCAGGAGGCTCCTACGAGCAGTACTTC | CASSVEPGGSYEQYF
TRBJ1-5 | 13 | TRBV27 | few | - | TGTGCCAGCCAGGACTCCCCTAATCAGCCCCAGCATTTT | CASQDSPNQPQHF
TRBJ1-2 | 12 | TRBV7-2 | - | - | TGTGCCAGCAGCCCAGAACCGTATGGCTACACCTTC | CASSPEPYGYTF
TRBJ2-7 | 17 | TRBV4-1 | - | - | TGCGCCAGCAGCCACGCCCCCTTACCTGGGCGAAGCCACGAGCAGTACTTC | CASSHAPLPGRSHEQYF
TRBJ1-1 | 14 | TRBV6-5 | - | - | TGTGCCAGCAGTTATTCAACTATCGGGACTGAAGCTTTCTTT | CASSYSTIGTEAFF
TRBJ1-3 | 15 | TRBV29-1 | - | - | TGCAGCGGAATGAGGGTTGGGACCTCTAGAAACACCATATATTTT | CSGMRVGTSRNTIYF
TRBJ1-2 | 15 | TRBV11-2 | - | TRBD1 | TGTGCCAGCAGCTCTCTGGACAGGGTGTCTCATGGCTACACCTTC | CASSSLDRVSHGYTF
TRBJ1-4 | 13 | TRBV9 | - | - | TGTGCCAGCAGCGTCTCCCTATCAGAAAAACTGTTTTTT | CASSVSLSEKLFF
TRBJ1-4 | 14 | TRBV6-1 | - | TRBD1 | TGTGCCAGCAGGAGAGACAGGGTTGGTGAAAAACTGTTTTTT | CASRRDRVGEKLFF
TRBJ1-2 | 13 | TRBV28 | - | - | TGTGCCAGCAGTTCCGGGACACGGTATGGCTACACCTTC | CASSSGTRYGYTF
TRBJ1-1 | 13 | TRBV7-3 | - | - | TGTGCCAGCAGTGTGAGTCCCAGGGCTGAAGCTTTCTTT | CASSVSPRAEAFF
TRBJ2-7 | 13 | TRBV2 | - | - | TGTGCCAGCAGAATCGGGGGCGCTTACGAGCAGTACTTC | CASRIGGAYEQYF
TRBJ1-4 | 13 | TRBV19 | - | - | TGTGCCAGTAGTACGACAGGAAGAGAAAAACTGTTTTTT | CASSTTGREKLFF
TRBJ2-2 | 13 | TRBV27 | - | - | TGTGCCAGCAGTTTATGGGACGCCGGGGAGCTGTTTTTT | CASSLWDAGELFF
TRBJ2-1 | 15 | TRBV5-1 | - | - | TGCGCCAGCAGCTTGGACCCGAGCTCCTACAATGAGCAGTTCTTC | CASSLDPSSYNEQFF